This T cell receptor beta chain is drawn from a study of cytomegalovirus exposure and HLA in healthy donors. Study results and limitations: When presence/absence was analysed, sequencing depth was taken to be roughly uniform across donors. A later analysis by the authors found several of the most significant clusters apparently linked to common viral pathogens. Reported results showed that the classifier diagnosed cytomegalovirus status with high specificity and sensitivity.

Primers for the PCR totalled 60 Vbeta and 13 Jbeta. Clones were read by immunoSEQ multiplex PCR, and TCRdb kept only the in-frame ones, dropping some. Seen here are 75,000 to 100,000 clones, 65% to 75% observed once, and the top ten hold 2.5% to 3%. This clone was found a few times. Its target is not known. Trimming took off 4 bases at V and 0 bases at J, with 13 bases between the two ends. The CDR3 runs 16 residues. Germline V lookup: CDR1 MGHRA, CDR2 YSYEKL. The receptor comes from a female donor in good health and CMV-seropositive. The material sequenced was PBMCs. The chain links TRBV4-1 to TRBJ1-5; D gene uncertain. The DNA for the CDR3 is TGCGCCAGCAGCCTAACATCCGGGGATAGCAATCAGCCCCAGCATTTT. Translating it yields CASSLTSGDSNQPQHF.